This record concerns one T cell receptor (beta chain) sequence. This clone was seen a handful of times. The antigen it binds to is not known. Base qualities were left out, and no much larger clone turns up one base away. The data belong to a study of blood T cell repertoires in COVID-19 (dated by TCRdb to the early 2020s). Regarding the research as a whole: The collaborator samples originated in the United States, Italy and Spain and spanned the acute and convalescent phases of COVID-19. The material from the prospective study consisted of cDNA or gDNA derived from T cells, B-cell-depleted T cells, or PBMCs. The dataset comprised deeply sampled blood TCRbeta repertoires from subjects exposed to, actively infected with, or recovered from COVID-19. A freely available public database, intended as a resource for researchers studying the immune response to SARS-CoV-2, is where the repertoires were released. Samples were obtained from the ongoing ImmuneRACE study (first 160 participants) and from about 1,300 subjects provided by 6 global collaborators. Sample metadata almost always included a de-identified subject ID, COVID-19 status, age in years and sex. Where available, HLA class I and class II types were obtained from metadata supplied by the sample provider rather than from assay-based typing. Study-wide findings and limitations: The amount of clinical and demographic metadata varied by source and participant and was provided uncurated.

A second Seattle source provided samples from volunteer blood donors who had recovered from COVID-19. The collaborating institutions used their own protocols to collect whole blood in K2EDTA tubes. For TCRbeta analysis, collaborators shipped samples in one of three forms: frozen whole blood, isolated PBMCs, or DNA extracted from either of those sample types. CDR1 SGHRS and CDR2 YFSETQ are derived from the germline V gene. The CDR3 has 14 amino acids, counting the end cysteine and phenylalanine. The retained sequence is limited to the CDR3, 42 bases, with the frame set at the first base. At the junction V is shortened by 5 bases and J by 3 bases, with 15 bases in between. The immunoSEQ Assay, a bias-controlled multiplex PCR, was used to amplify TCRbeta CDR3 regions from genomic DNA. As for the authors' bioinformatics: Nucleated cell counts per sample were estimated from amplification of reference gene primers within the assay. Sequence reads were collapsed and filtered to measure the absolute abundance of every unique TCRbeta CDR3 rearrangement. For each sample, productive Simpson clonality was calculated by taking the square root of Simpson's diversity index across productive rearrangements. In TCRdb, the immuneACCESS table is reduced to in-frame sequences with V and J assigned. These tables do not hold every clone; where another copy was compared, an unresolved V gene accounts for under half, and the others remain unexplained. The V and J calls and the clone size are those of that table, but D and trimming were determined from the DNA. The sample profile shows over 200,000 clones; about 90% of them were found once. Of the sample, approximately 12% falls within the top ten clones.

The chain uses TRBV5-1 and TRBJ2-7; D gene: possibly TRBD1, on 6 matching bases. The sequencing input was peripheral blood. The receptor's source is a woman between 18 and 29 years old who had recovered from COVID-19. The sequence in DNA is TGCGCCAGCAGGCCTGGACAGTCCCTCTACGAGCAGTACTTC. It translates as CASRPGQSLYEQYF.